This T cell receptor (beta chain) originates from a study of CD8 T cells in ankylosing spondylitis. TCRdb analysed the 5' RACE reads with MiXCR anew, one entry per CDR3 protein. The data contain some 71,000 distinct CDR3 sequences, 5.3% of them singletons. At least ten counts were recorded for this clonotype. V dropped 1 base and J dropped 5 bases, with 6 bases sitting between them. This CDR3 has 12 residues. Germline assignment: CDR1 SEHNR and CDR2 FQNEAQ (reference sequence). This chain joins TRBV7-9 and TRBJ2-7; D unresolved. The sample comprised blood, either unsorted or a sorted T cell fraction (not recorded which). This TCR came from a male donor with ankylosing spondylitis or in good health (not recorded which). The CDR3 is CASSLVGDEQYF. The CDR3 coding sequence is TGTGCCAGCAGCTTAGTAGGAGACGAGCAGTACTTC.